A single sample gave rise to the 11 T cell receptor beta chains below, sequenced in a study of OX40 agonist ivuxolimab in advanced cancers. Some clones are missing from TCRdb's copy, which holds only in-frame ones; the method was immunoSEQ multiplex PCR. This sample has approximately 17,000 clones; 70% to 90% occur once, and the top ten carry 0.65% to 0.8%. Source: CD4+ or CD8+ T cells sorted from blood, taken in a trial of the OX40 agonist ivuxolimab. These receptors were obtained from an adult with an advanced solid tumor such as melanoma, head and neck, liver or kidney cancer.

The rearrangement links TRBV2 to TRBJ2-1; TRBD2 matches 10 bases. V gave up 5 bases and J gave up 7 bases; unmatched junction bases: 14. CDR1 and CDR2 from the germline V gene are SNHLY and FYNNEI. CDR3 length: 17 amino acids. As DNA, the CDR3 is TGTGCCAGCAGTCTTCTGTCCGGGACTAGCGTCGGAAATGAGCAGTTCTTC. Its translation: CASSLLSGTSVGNEQFF.

The chain carries TRBV10-2 and TRBJ1-2; no reliable D call. CDR1 is WSHSY, CDR2 SAAADI, per germline. Trimming took 8 bases from V and 7 from J, leaving 11 bases between them. The CDR3 sequence is 11 residues long. CDR3 sequence: CASAQLGGYTF. CDR3 nucleotides: TGCGCCAGCGCCCAGTTGGGTGGCTACACCTTC.

The V call is TRBV18, the J call TRBJ1-4, with D possibly TRBD1 on 5 matching bases. Germline lookup yields CDR1 KGHSH and CDR2 LQKENI. V lost 5 bases and J 5 bases, leaving 9 bases between the germline ends. The CDR3 covers 13 residues. CDR3 protein: CASSGGPNEKLFF. The CDR3 nucleotides are TGTGCCAGCTCAGGGGGACCGAATGAAAAACTGTTTTTT. The entire variable domain, with the rest obtained from reference TRBV18 and TRBJ1-4, is as follows: NAGVMQNPRHLVRRRGQEARLRCSPMKGHSHVYWYRQLPEEGLKFMVYLQKENIIDESGMPKERFSAEFPKEGPSILRIQQVVRGDSAAYFCASSGGPNEKLFFGSGTQLSVL.

This rearrangement joins TRBV6-5 to TRBJ1-1; TRBD1 is a possible D gene (5 bases). V lost 0 bases, J lost 5 bases, and 7 bases lay in between. Germline assignment: CDR1 MNHEY and CDR2 SVGAGI. The CDR3 contains 13 residues. Here the CDR3 reads CASSYSRATEAFF. The CDR3 DNA follows: TGTGCCAGCAGTTACTCCAGGGCAACTGAAGCTTTCTTT.

This clone was observed a few times. The chain couples TRBV6-1 to TRBJ2-5; 7 nucleotides line up with TRBD2. Germline CDR1 reads MNHNS; CDR2 reads SASEGT. The J segment lost 5 bases and the V segment lost 6 bases, leaving 12 bases of the junction unmatched. This CDR3 is 15 amino acids long. The CDR3 DNA reads as TGTGCCAGCAGCTCGTCGGGCGGGAGTGGGGAGACCCAGTACTTC. This translates into CASSSSGGSGETQYF.

In nucleotides, the CDR3 is TGTGCCAGCACCGAGCGGTACGCCGGGGAGCTGTTTTTT. This encodes CASTERYAGELFF. The gene calls are TRBV9 and TRBJ2-2; D is possibly TRBD2 (5 bases). V dropped 6 bases and J dropped 6 bases, with 12 bases sitting between them. The CDR3 loop spans 13 amino acids. CDR1 and CDR2 (germline): SGDLS, YYNGEE.

This chain connects TRBV6-1 to TRBJ2-7, with D possibly being TRBD1 (5 bases). Germline CDR1 and CDR2: MNHNS and SASEGT. The CDR3 length is 11 residues. The V end lost 6 bases, the J end lost 2 bases, and 5 bases lay between the germline ends. The CDR3 loop is CASRDTYEQYF. CDR3 in DNA: TGTGCCAGCAGGGACACCTACGAGCAGTACTTC.

The rearrangement uses TRBV5-1 and TRBJ1-1, with unresolved D. Germline V CDR1 and CDR2: SGHRS, YFSETQ. The CDR3 has 13 amino acids. With 0 bases removed from V and 6 bases from J, the gap between germline ends came to 9 bases. The CDR3 loop is CASSLVAGAEAFF. CDR3 coding DNA: TGCGCCAGCAGCTTGGTGGCGGGCGCTGAAGCTTTCTTT.

In its sample, this clone was seen a few times. The rearrangement links TRBV18 to TRBJ2-1; TRBD1 aligns across 8 bases. This CDR3 has 16 amino acids. After removal of 6 bases from V and 0 bases from J, the junction contained 7 bases not matched to a gene. The germline CDR1 and CDR2 sequences are KGHSH and LQKENI. The DNA for the CDR3 is TGTGCCAGCTCCCACTCAGGGGGCAGCTCCTACAATGAGCAGTTCTTC. As protein: CASSHSGGSSYNEQFF. Using reference TRBV18 and TRBJ2-1 for the parts outside the CDR3, the full variable domain is NAGVMQNPRHLVRRRGQEARLRCSPMKGHSHVYWYRQLPEEGLKFMVYLQKENIIDESGMPKERFSAEFPKEGPSILRIQQVVRGDSAAYFCASSHSGGSSYNEQFFGPGTRLTVL.

The V gene is TRBV11-2, the J gene TRBJ2-5; D gene uncertain. Germline V gene sequence: CDR1 SGHAT, CDR2 FQNNGV. Trimming took 1 base from V and 1 from J, leaving 7 bases between them. This CDR3 has 14 amino acids. The CDR3 here is CASSLGAFQETQYF. CDR3 DNA sequence: TGTGCCAGCAGCTTAGGTGCCTTCCAAGAGACCCAGTACTTC.

This sequence joins TRBV6-6 and TRBJ2-1, with D perhaps matching TRBD1 (6 bases). The CDR3 loop spans 13 amino acids. The germline CDR1 and CDR2 sequences are MNHNY and SVGAGI (reference sequence). V was trimmed by 0 bases and J by 7 bases, leaving 7 bases between them. The CDR3: CASSYSQGNEQFF. The CDR3 DNA reads as TGTGCCAGCAGTTACTCGCAGGGGAATGAGCAGTTCTTC.